One sample yielded the 9 T cell receptor beta chains listed below, sequenced in a study of response to subunit inactivated influenza vaccine. One entry per CDR3 protein results from TCRdb running MiXCR on the RT-PCR reads. The sample carries fewer than 350,000 distinct CDR3 sequences, 20% to 25% recorded once. Specimen: PBMCs from blood, collected about 20 months after vaccination. These receptors all stem from a man aged 45-69 years who received an inactivated influenza vaccine.

This clonotype was seen a few times. The chain is built from TRBV30 and TRBJ2-5; 7 bases are a match to TRBD1. This CDR3 contains 15 residues. Germline CDR1 is GTSNPN and CDR2 is SVGIG (reference sequence). V was pared by 2 bases and J by 3 bases, with 9 bases of the junction left unmatched. The chain's CDR3 is CAWSTSDRTKETQYF. CDR3 nucleotide sequence: TGTGCCTGGAGTACCTCGGACAGGACAAAAGAGACCCAGTACTTC.

The chain uses TRBV6-2 or TRBV6-3 and TRBJ2-7, with 8 bases identical to TRBD2. This CDR3 is 15 amino acids long. V was pared by 3 bases and J by 5 bases, with 9 bases of the junction left unmatched. Germline CDR1 is MNHEY and CDR2 is SVGEGT. The CDR3 DNA follows: TGTGCCAGCAGTTATTCGAGCGGGAGCAAGAACGAGCAGTACTTC. Amino acids: CASSYSSGSKNEQYF.

This clonotype was detected a few times. Germline is not matched at one junction end, which may reflect a read error. The rearrangement uses TRBV4-2 and TRBJ2-7; 10 bases map to TRBD1. Germline V gene data show CDR1 as LGHNA and CDR2 as YNFKEQ. The CDR3 length is 15 residues. DNA of the CDR3: TGTGCCGGCAGCCAAGTGACAGGGGGCTTCGACGAGCAGTACTTC. This sequence encodes CAGSQVTGGFDEQYF.

A few counts support this clonotype. The chain has TRBV24-1 and TRBJ2-2, with D perhaps TRBD1 or TRBD2 (5 bases each). Trimming stripped 2 bases from V and 2 bases from J, with 20 bases between. Germline CDR1 reads KGHDR; CDR2 reads SFDVKD. The CDR3 totals 19 residues. CDR3 sequence (DNA): TGTGCCACCAGTGATTCGGCGGGTTCAAGGGACGGAAACACCGGGGAGCTGTTTTTT. This sequence encodes CATSDSAGSRDGNTGELFF.

This chain uses TRBV20-1 with TRBJ2-3; TRBD2 agrees at 10 bases. V shed 1 base and J 2 bases; nucleotides not matched to a gene: 6. Germline CDR1 is DFQATT and CDR2 is SNEGSKA (reference sequence). The CDR3 sequence is 16 residues long. CDR3 sequence: CSARGILAGATDTQYF. The CDR3, as DNA: TGCAGTGCTAGAGGGATTCTAGCGGGGGCCACAGATACGCAGTATTTT.

The rearrangement joins TRBV5-1 to TRBJ2-5; D uncertain. The CDR3 has 14 residues. CDR1 is SGHRS and CDR2 is YFSETQ in the germline V gene. Trimming pared 0 bases from V and 2 bases from J, leaving 8 bases between. CDR3 residues: CASSLEHLQETQYF. Here the CDR3 DNA reads TGCGCCAGCAGCTTGGAACACCTACAAGAGACCCAGTACTTC.

This chain's CDR3 is CATMSAQASDEQFF. For the CDR3, the DNA is TGTGCCACCATGTCCGCGCAGGCGTCAGATGAGCAGTTCTTC. The rearrangement links TRBV24-1 to TRBJ2-1; no reliable D call. CDR1 is KGHDR and CDR2 is SFDVKD in the germline V gene. CDR3 length: 14 amino acids. Trimming shortened V by 8 bases and J by 8 bases, and 18 bases separated the two germline ends.

This clonotype has only a few counts. The genes are TRBV4-2 and TRBJ1-3; perhaps TRBD1 as D (6 bases). Germline CDR1 and CDR2: LGHNA and YNFKEQ. The CDR3 loop spans 16 amino acids. V lost 1 base, J lost 2 bases, and 12 bases lay in between. CDR3 nucleotides: TGTGCCAGCAGCCAAGCTACGGGGGCAACTGGAAACACCATATATTTT. This codes for CASSQATGATGNTIYF.

J is TRBJ2-1 and V is TRBV28; 8 nucleotides agree with TRBD2. CDR3 length equals 16 residues. V trimming: 5 bases; J trimming: 9 bases; junction bases outside the gene matches: 15. Germline V lookup: CDR1 MDHEN, CDR2 SYDVKM. The CDR3: CASSALWAGGPGEQFF. DNA for the CDR3: TGTGCCAGCAGTGCCCTCTGGGCGGGAGGCCCAGGTGAGCAGTTCTTC.